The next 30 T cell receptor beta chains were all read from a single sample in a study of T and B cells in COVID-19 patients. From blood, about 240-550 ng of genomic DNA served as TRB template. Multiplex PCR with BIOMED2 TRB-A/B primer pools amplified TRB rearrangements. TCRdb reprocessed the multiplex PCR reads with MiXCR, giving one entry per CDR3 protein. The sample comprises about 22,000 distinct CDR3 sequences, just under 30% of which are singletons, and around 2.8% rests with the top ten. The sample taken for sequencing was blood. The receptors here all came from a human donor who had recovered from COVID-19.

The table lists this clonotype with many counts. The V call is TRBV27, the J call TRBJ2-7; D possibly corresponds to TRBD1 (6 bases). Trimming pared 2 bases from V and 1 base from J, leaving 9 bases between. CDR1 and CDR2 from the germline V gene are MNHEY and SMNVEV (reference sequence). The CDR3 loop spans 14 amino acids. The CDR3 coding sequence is TGTGCCAGCAGTTTACAAGGACAGTCCTACGAGCAGTACTTC. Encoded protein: CASSLQGQSYEQYF.

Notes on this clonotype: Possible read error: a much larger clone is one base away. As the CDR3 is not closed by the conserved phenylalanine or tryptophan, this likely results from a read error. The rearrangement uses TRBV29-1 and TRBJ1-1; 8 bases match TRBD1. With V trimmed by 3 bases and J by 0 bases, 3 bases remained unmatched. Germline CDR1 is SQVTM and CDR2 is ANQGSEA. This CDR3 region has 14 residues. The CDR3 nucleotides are TGCAGCGTTGACAGGGGGCTTATGAACACTGAAGCTTTCTCT. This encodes CSVDRGLMNTEAFS.

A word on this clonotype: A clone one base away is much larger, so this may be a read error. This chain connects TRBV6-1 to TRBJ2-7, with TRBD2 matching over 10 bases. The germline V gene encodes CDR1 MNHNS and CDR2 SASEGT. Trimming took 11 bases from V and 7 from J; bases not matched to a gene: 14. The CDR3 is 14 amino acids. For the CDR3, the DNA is TGTGCCGGGGGGGTAGCGGGAGGATACAATGAGCAGTACTTC. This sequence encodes CAGGVAGGYNEQYF.

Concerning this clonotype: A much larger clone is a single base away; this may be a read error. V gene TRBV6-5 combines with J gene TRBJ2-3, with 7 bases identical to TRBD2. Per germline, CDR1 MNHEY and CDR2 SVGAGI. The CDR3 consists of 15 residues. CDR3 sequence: CDSSYGQRDTDTQYF. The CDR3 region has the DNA TGTGACAGCAGTTACGGTCAGCGGGACACAGATACGCAGTATTTT.

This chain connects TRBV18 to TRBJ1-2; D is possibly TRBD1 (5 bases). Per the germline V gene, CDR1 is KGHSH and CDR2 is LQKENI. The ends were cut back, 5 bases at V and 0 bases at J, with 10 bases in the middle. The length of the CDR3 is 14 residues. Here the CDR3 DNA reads TGTGCCAGCTCAGCAGGGCTTTCTAACTATGGCTACACCTTC. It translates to CASSAGLSNYGYTF.

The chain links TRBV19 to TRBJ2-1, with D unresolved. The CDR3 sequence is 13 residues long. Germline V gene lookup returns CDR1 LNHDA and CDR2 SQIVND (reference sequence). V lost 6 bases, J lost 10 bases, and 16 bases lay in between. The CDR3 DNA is TGTGCCAGTAGCTACGGTAGGCTACCGGAGCAGTTCTTC. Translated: CASSYGRLPEQFF.

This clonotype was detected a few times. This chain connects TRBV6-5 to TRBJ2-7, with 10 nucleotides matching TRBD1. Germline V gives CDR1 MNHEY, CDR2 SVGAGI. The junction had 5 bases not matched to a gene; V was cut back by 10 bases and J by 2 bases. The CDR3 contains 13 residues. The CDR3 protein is CATRQGATYEQYF. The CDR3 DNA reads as TGTGCCACACGACAGGGGGCAACCTACGAGCAGTACTTC.

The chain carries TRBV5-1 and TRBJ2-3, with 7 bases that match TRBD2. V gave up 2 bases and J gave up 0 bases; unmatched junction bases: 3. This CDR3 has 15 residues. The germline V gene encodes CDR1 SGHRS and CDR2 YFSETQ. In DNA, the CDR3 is TGCGCCAGCAGCTTACCTAGCGGAAGCACAGATACGCAGTATTTT. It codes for CASSLPSGSTDTQYF.

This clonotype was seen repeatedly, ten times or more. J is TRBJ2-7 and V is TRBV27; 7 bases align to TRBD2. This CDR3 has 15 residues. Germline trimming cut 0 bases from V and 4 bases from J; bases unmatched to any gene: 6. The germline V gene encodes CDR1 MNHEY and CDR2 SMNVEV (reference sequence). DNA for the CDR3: TGTGCCAGCAGTTTATCGGGGGGAGGGCCTTACGAGCAGTACTTC. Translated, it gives CASSLSGGGPYEQYF.

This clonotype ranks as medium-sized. CDR3 sequence (DNA): TGCAGCGTTGAAGATCCCCAGACTAGTTCCGGTACGCAGTATTTT. Protein: CSVEDPQTSSGTQYF. The chain couples TRBV29-1 to TRBJ2-3, with a possible D match to TRBD2 (6 bases). CDR3 length: 15 amino acids. The V and J ends lost 0 bases and 8 bases respectively, with 18 bases between them. Germline V gives CDR1 SQVTM, CDR2 ANQGSEA.

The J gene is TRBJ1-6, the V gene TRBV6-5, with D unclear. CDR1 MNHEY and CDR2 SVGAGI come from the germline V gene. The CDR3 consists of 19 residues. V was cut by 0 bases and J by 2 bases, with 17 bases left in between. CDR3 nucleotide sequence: TGTGCCAGCAGTTACTCGATCCCCGGGCGGGGTACCTATAATTCACCCCTCCACTTT. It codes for CASSYSIPGRGTYNSPLHF.

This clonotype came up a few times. CDR3 in amino acids: CATSRDSGGLREKLFF. CDR3 DNA sequence: TGTGCCACCAGCAGGGACTCAGGGGGCTTAAGAGAAAAACTGTTTTTT. The chain uses TRBV15 and TRBJ1-4, with TRBD1 matching over 8 bases. CDR3 length equals 16 residues. V was clipped by 3 bases and J by 8 bases; unmatched bases: 11. CDR1 and CDR2 from the germline V gene are LNHNV and YYDKDF (reference sequence).

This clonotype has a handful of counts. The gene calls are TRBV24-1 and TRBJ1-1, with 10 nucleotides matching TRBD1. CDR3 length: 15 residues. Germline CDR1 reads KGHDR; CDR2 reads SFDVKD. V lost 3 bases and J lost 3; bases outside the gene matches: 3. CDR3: CATSDRDRGDTEAFF. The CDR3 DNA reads TGTGCCACCAGTGATAGGGACAGGGGAGACACTGAAGCTTTCTTT.

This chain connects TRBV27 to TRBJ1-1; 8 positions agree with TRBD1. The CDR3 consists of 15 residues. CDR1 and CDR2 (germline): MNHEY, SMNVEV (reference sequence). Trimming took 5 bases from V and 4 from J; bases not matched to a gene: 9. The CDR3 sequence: CASSTPDRAGTEAFF. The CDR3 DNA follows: TGTGCCAGCAGTACCCCGGACAGGGCAGGCACTGAAGCTTTCTTT.

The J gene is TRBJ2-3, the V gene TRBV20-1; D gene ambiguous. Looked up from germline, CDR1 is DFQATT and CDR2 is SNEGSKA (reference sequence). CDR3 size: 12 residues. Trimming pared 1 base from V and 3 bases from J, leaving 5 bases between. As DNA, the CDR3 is TGCAGTGCTAGAGTCGGGACAGATACGCAGTATTTT. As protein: CSARVGTDTQYF.

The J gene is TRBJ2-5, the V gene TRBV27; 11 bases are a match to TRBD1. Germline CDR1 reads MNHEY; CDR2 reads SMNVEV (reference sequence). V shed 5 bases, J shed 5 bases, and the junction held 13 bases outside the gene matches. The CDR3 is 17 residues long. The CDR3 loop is CASSLPPGTGGRETQYF. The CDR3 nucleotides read TGTGCCAGCAGTCTCCCGCCCGGGACAGGGGGAAGGGAGACCCAGTACTTC.

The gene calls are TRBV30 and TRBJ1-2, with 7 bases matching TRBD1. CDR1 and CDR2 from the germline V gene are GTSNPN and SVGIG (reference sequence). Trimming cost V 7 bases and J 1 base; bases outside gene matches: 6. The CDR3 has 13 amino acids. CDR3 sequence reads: CALGTENNYGYTF. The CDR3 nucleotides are TGTGCCTTAGGGACAGAGAATAACTATGGCTACACCTTC.

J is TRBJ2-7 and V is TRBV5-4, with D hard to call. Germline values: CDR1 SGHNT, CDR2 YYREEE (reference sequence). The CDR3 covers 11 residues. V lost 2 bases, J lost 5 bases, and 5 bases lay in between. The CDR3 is CASSLSDEQYF. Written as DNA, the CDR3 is TGTGCCAGCAGCTTATCAGACGAGCAGTACTTC.

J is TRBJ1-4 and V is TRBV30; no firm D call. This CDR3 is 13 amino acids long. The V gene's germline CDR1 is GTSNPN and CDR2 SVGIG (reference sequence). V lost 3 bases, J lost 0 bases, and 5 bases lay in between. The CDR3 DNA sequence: TGTGCCTGGAGGCCCTCAACTAATGAAAAACTGTTTTTT. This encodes CAWRPSTNEKLFF.

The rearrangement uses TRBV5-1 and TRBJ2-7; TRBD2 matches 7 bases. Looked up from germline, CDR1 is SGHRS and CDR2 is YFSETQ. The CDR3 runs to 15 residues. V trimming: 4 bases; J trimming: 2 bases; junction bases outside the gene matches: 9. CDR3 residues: CASSSFGGGPYEQYF. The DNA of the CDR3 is TGCGCCAGCAGCAGCTTCGGGGGAGGGCCCTACGAGCAGTACTTC.

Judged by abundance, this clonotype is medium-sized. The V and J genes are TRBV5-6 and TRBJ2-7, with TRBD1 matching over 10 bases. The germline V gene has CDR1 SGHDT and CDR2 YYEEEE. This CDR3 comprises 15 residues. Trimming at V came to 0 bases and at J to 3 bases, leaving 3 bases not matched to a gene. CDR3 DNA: TGTGCCAGCAGCTTGGGGACAGGGGGGCGCTACGAGCAGTACTTC. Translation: CASSLGTGGRYEQYF. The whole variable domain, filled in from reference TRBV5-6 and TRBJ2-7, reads DAGVTQSPTHLIKTRGQQVTLRCSPKSGHDTVSWYQQALGQGPQFIFQYYEEEERQRGNFPDRFSGHQFPNYSSELNVNALLLGDSALYLCASSLGTGGRYEQYFGPGTRLTVT.

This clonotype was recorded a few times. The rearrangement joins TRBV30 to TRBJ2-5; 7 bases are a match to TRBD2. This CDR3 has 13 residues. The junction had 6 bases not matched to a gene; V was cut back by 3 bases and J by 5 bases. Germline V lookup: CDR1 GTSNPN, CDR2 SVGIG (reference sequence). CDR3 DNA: TGTGCCTGGAGCCCCCGGGGGGTGGAGACCCAGTACTTC. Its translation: CAWSPRGVETQYF.

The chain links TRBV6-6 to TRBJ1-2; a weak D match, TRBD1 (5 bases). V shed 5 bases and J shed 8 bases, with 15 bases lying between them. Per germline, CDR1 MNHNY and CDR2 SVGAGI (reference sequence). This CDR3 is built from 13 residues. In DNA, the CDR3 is TGTGCCAGCAGTATAGGGGAAGGCCGAGGCTACACCTTC. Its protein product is CASSIGEGRGYTF.

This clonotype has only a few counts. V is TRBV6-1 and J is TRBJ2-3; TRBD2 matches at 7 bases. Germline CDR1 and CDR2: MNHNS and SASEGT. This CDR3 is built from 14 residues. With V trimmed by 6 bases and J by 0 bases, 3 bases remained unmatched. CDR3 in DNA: TGTGCCAGCAGGTCTAGCGGTAGCACAGATACGCAGTATTTT. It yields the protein CASRSSGSTDTQYF.

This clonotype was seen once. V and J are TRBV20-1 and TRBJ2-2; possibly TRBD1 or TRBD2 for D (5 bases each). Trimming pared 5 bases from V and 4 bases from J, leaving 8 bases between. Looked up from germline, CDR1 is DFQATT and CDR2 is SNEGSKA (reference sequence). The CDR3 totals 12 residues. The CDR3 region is CSAQGTTGELFF. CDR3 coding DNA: TGCAGTGCTCAAGGGACCACCGGGGAGCTGTTTTTT.

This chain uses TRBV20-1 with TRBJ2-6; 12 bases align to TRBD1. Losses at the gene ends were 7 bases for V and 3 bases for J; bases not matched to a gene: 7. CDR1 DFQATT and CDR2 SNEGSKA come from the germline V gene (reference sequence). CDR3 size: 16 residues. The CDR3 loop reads CSGLGTGGGGANVLTF. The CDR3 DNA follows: TGCAGTGGTTTGGGGACAGGGGGCGGTGGGGCCAACGTCCTGACTTTC.

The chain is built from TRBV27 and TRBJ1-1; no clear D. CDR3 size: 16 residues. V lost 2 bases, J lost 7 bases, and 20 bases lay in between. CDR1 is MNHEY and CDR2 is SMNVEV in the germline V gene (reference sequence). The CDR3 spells CASSLRREAILLEAFF. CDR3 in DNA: TGTGCCAGCAGTTTAAGGAGGGAGGCCATACTCCTTGAAGCTTTCTTT.

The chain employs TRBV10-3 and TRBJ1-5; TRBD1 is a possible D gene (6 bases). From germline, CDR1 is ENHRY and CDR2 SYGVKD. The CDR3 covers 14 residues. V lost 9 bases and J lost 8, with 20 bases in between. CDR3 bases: TGTGCCATTGTCCGAGCAGGGGATGGCAAGCCCCAGCATTTT. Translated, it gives CAIVRAGDGKPQHF.

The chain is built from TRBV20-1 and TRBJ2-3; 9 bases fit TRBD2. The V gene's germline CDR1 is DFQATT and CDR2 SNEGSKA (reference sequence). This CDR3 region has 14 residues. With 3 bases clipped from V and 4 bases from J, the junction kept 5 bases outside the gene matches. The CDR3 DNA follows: TGCAGTGCTAGGGTTAGCGGGAGCGCAGATACGCAGTATTTT. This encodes CSARVSGSADTQYF.

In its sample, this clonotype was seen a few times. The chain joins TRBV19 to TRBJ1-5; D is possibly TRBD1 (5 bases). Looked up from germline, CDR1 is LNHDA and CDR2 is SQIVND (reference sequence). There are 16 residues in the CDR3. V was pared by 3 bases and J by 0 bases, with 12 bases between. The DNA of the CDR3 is TGTGCCAGTAGTATTCGACAGTATGTTAGCAATCAGCCCCAGCATTTT. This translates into CASSIRQYVSNQPQHF.